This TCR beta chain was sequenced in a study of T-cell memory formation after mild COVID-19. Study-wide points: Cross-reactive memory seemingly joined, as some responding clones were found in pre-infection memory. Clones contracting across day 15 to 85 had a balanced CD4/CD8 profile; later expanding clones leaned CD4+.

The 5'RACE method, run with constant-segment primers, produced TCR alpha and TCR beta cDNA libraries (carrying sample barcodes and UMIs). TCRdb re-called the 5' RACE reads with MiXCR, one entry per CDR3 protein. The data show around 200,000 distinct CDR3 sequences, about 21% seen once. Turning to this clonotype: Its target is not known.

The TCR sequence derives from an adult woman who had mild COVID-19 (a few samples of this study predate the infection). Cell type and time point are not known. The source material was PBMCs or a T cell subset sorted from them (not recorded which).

The CDR3 spells CAISESRVAGVDQPQHF. The CDR3 DNA reads as TGTGCCATCAGTGAGTCGAGGGTCGCAGGGGTTGATCAGCCCCAGCATTTT. The chain links TRBV10-3 to TRBJ1-5, with D maybe TRBD1 (6 bases). This CDR3 contains 17 residues. Trimming removed 0 bases at V and 5 bases at J, with 17 bases between. CDR1 is ENHRY and CDR2 is SYGVKD in the germline V gene.